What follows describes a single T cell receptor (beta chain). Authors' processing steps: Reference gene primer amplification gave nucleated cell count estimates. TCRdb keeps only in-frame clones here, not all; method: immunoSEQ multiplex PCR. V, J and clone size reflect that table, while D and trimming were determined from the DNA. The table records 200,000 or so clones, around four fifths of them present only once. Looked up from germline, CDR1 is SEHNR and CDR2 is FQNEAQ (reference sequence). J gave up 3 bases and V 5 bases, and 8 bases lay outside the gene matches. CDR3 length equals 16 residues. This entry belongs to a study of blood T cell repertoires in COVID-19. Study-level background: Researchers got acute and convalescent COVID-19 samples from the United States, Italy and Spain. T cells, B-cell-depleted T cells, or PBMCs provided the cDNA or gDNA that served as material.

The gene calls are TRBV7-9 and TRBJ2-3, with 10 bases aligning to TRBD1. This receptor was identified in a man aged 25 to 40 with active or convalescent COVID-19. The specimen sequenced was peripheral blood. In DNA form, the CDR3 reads TGTGCCAGCAGCCTATATGGGACAGGGGAAACAGATACGCAGTATTTT. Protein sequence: CASSLYGTGETDTQYF.